One and the same sample provided the 14 T cell receptor beta chains below, sequenced in a study of blood T cell repertoires in COVID-19. Method: immunoSEQ multiplex PCR; TCRdb's copy keeps in-frame clones and lacks some. This table has roughly 150,000 clones, 82% appearing once. Sequencing used peripheral blood. These receptors all come from a woman over 75 with active or convalescent COVID-19.

The V and J genes are TRBV19 and TRBJ1-2; unclear D gene. The CDR3 is made up of 13 amino acids. V gave up 0 bases and J gave up 3 bases, with 5 bases separating them. In germline, CDR1 is LNHDA, CDR2 SQIVND (reference sequence). The chain's CDR3 is CASSIDSDYGYTF. DNA for the CDR3: TGTGCCAGTAGTATAGATTCGGACTATGGCTACACCTTC.

The V gene is TRBV19, the J gene TRBJ2-3; weak D call: TRBD1 (7 bases). This CDR3 is 16 amino acids long. The germline V and J ends were trimmed by 5 bases and 2 bases, with 17 bases remaining between them. Germline values: CDR1 LNHDA, CDR2 SQIVND (reference sequence). In nucleotides, the CDR3 is TGTGCCAGTAGTGCCCTTGGCAGGGGGGACACAGATACGCAGTATTTT. Its translation: CASSALGRGDTDTQYF.

The rearrangement uses TRBV19 and TRBJ1-4; TRBD1 aligns across 9 bases. Germline V lookup: CDR1 LNHDA, CDR2 SQIVND (reference sequence). The CDR3 length is 15 residues. V lost 1 base to trimming and J lost 7 bases; unmatched junction nucleotides: 4. The CDR3 DNA is TGTGCCAGTAGTATAGGGGGGACAGGGACTGAAAAACTGTTTTTT. This translates into CASSIGGTGTEKLFF.

The genes are TRBV5-1 and TRBJ1-1, with TRBD1 identical over 7 bases. Germline values: CDR1 SGHRS, CDR2 YFSETQ. Trimming removed 1 base from V and 1 base from J; junction bases left unmatched: 7. The CDR3 covers 16 residues. The CDR3 region has the DNA TGCGCCAGCAGCTTGAGGGACAGCGCGCGGAACACTGAAGCTTTCTTT. Amino acid sequence: CASSLRDSARNTEAFF.

The chain recombines TRBV2 with TRBJ1-4, with TRBD1 as a possible D gene (5 bases). V was trimmed by 5 bases and J by 13 bases, leaving 14 bases between them. Per the germline V gene, CDR1 is SNHLY and CDR2 is FYNNEI. The CDR3 length is 12 residues. The CDR3 nucleotides are TGTGCCAGCAGTTACGCAGGGATAGCACTGTTTTTT. Protein sequence: CASSYAGIALFF.

The rearrangement uses TRBV19 and TRBJ1-3; the match to TRBD1 covers 11 bases. This CDR3 spans 19 amino acids. The V segment lost 5 bases and the J segment 3 bases; nucleotides outside the gene matches: 15. Germline CDR1 LNHDA, CDR2 SQIVND (reference sequence). CDR3 bases: TGTGCCAGTAGTGCGCGTACGGGGACAGGGGGACGGCGTGGAAACACCATATATTTT. Its translation: CASSARTGTGGRRGNTIYF.

This chain uses TRBV18 with TRBJ1-2, with a tentative D call TRBD1 (6 bases). Per the germline V gene, CDR1 is KGHSH and CDR2 is LQKENI. The CDR3 runs 13 residues. Between the trimmed V and J ends, which lost 3 bases and 6 bases, there was a span of 11 bases. The CDR3 loop reads CASSPEGVDGYTF. The CDR3 bases are TGTGCCAGCTCACCTGAGGGGGTAGATGGCTACACCTTC.

This clone was counted a few times. V usage is TRBV5-1 and J usage is TRBJ2-3, with D unclear. V was clipped by 1 base and J by 0 bases, with 9 bases between them. The germline V gene encodes CDR1 SGHRS and CDR2 YFSETQ. The CDR3 consists of 15 residues. CDR3 DNA: TGCGCCAGCAGCTTGTCAAGCGTTAGCACAGATACGCAGTATTTT. This sequence encodes CASSLSSVSTDTQYF.

The chain is built from TRBV5-4 and TRBJ2-5; 10 bases map to TRBD2. The CDR3 is 14 amino acids. V lost 4 bases to trimming and J lost 8 bases; unmatched junction nucleotides: 8. Germline V CDR1 and CDR2: SGHNT, YYREEE (reference sequence). The CDR3 DNA sequence: TGTGCCAGCAGCGGTAGGACTAGCGGACATACCCAGTACTTC. This encodes CASSGRTSGHTQYF.

V is TRBV5-6 and J is TRBJ1-1, with TRBD1 as a possible D gene (6 bases). Germline V CDR1 and CDR2: SGHDT, YYEEEE. The CDR3 runs 16 residues. V lost 2 bases to trimming and J lost 5 bases, with 19 bases between them. CDR3 protein: CASSFRIAGGTTEAFF. CDR3 nucleotides: TGTGCCAGCAGCTTTCGAATTGCGGGGGGGACAACTGAAGCTTTCTTT.

The V gene is TRBV5-4, the J gene TRBJ1-1; D call uncertain. CDR3 length: 15 residues. Looked up from germline, CDR1 is SGHNT and CDR2 is YYREEE (reference sequence). V dropped 0 bases and J dropped 0 bases, with 9 bases sitting between them. The CDR3 protein is CASSLDIYMNTEAFF. The CDR3 DNA reads TGTGCCAGCAGCTTGGATATTTACATGAACACTGAAGCTTTCTTT.

The J gene is TRBJ1-2, the V gene TRBV4-2, with D possibly TRBD1 on 6 matching bases. Looked up from germline, CDR1 is LGHNA and CDR2 is YNFKEQ. The length of the CDR3 is 15 residues. Trimming stripped 2 bases from V and 1 base from J, with 11 bases between. DNA for the CDR3: TGTGCCAGCAGCCAACCGGGACATTATAACTATGGCTACACCTTC. This translates into CASSQPGHYNYGYTF.

This chain joins TRBV27 and TRBJ1-2; tentative D call: TRBD1 (5 bases). There are 12 residues in the CDR3. With 6 bases removed from V and 4 bases from J, the gap between germline ends came to 9 bases. Germline-derived CDR1 and CDR2 are MNHEY and SMNVEV (reference sequence). The DNA of the CDR3 is TGTGCCAGCAGATTTGGGGCCTATGGCTACACCTTC. Its translation: CASRFGAYGYTF.

This clone was found a few times. The chain has TRBV5-4 and TRBJ2-3; D remains ambiguous. Deletions cut 6 bases from V and 0 bases from J, with 17 bases between. The CDR3 covers 16 residues. Germline V gene data show CDR1 as SGHNT and CDR2 as YYREEE (reference sequence). The CDR3 protein is CASTPSQALSTDTQYF. The CDR3 DNA reads TGTGCCAGCACCCCGAGCCAGGCTTTAAGCACAGATACGCAGTATTTT.